This is a list of T cell receptor beta chains from one sample in a study of PD-1 blockade in classical Hodgkin lymphoma. Assay used: immunoSEQ multiplex PCR; TCRdb lists only in-frame clones, some missing. The table records 27,000 or so clones, around 72% of them present only once. This specimen was peripheral blood mononuclear cells (PBMCs), taken before the fourth cycle of nivolumab. These receptors were taken from a human donor with classical Hodgkin lymphoma. Each CDR3 is given with its conserved first and last residue. The order of the fields is V gene, J gene, CDR3 protein.

TRBV7-6	TRBJ2-7	CASSLDGAWEQYF
TRBV4-3	TRBJ2-1	CASSPFEGRAEGQFF
TRBV5-5	TRBJ2-7	CASSFSGQGGEQYF
TRBV11-2	TRBJ2-5	CAPTCGTSLETQYF
TRBV19	TRBJ1-5	CASAREYNQPQHF
TRBV28	TRBJ2-1	CATTDREDEQFF
TRBV30	TRBJ2-7	CAWSVGAAQYF
TRBV7-2	TRBJ2-5	CASSFLAGGPKETQYF
TRBV28	TRBJ2-7	CASSFNYEQYF
TRBV28	TRBJ1-5	CASSAWDMPQHF
TRBV7-8	TRBJ2-7	CASSSTQGIVYEQYF
TRBV15	TRBJ1-4	CATCPGGVNEKLFF
TRBV6-1	TRBJ1-4	CASSGRDSWNEKLFF
TRBV5-8	TRBJ1-4	CASSGTGMANEKLFF
TRBV6-6	TRBJ1-1	CASSPLGVNTEAFF
TRBV19	TRBJ1-5	CASSYDRKADQPQHF
TRBV27	TRBJ1-2	CASSFGTGFGYTF
TRBV11-1	TRBJ2-1	CASSLGLASNEQFF
TRBV6-5	TRBJ2-7	CASSSGRSVNEQYF
TRBV30	TRBJ1-2	CAWSRRGTGGASGGYTF
TRBV2	TRBJ2-3	CASSVASGGAKITQYF
TRBV5-8	TRBJ2-7	CASSLAYEQYF
TRBV7-9	TRBJ2-5	CASSPSLGTGETQYF
TRBV5-1	TRBJ2-2	CASSLFGDKNTGELFF
TRBV2	TRBJ1-1	CASSDSNTEAFF
TRBV6-1	TRBJ1-6	CASNGRVSYNSPLHF
TRBV19	TRBJ2-5	CASSPGLLETQYF
TRBV5-1	TRBJ2-3	CASSLEGGGVDTQYF